The 4 T cell receptor beta chains presented below share a single source sample, sequenced in a study of cytomegalovirus exposure and HLA in healthy donors. PCR used 60 Vbeta primers and 13 Jbeta primers. Profiled with immunoSEQ multiplex PCR; TCRdb holds only in-frame clones, not every one. This sample has 90,000 to 120,000 clones, with 78% found just once. Material for sequencing was PBMCs. These receptors all stem from a woman aged 40-49 years in good health and CMV-seronegative.

This chain uses TRBV9 with TRBJ1-1; D possibly corresponds to TRBD1 (6 bases). The germline V gene has CDR1 SGDLS and CDR2 YYNGEE. V was shortened by 4 bases and J by 1 base, with 11 bases between the two germline ends. CDR3 length: 14 residues. The CDR3 region is CASSLGTTNTEAFF. The CDR3 nucleotides read TGTGCCAGCAGCCTGGGGACAACGAACACTGAAGCTTTCTTT.

This rearrangement joins TRBV5-5 to TRBJ2-7; D is perhaps TRBD2 (5 bases). Trimming stripped 2 bases from V and 6 bases from J, with 9 bases between. Germline V lookup: CDR1 SGHKS, CDR2 YYEKEE (reference sequence). This CDR3 region has 12 residues. The CDR3 sequence is CASSFGGGEQYF. DNA for the CDR3: TGTGCCAGCAGCTTCGGAGGCGGCGAGCAGTACTTC. The full variable domain, with the rest looked up from reference TRBV5-5 and TRBJ2-7, is DAGVTQSPTHLIKTRGQQVTLRCSPISGHKSVSWYQQVLGQGPQFIFQYYEKEERGRGNFPDRFSARQFPNYSSELNVNALLLGDSALYLCASSFGGGEQYFGPGTRLTVT.

V is TRBV2 and J is TRBJ1-2; the D gene is possibly TRBD1 (6 bases). Trimming pared 4 bases from V and 6 bases from J, leaving 18 bases between. Germline V lookup: CDR1 SNHLY, CDR2 FYNNEI. The CDR3 covers 15 residues. CDR3 in amino acids: CASSVGSQGRDGYTF. The CDR3, as DNA: TGTGCCAGCAGTGTAGGGTCTCAGGGGAGGGATGGCTACACCTTC.

The V gene is TRBV2, the J gene TRBJ2-4, with D possibly TRBD2 on 5 matching bases. This CDR3 is 11 amino acids long. V was trimmed by 6 bases and J by 14 bases, leaving 14 bases between them. Per the germline V gene, CDR1 is SNHLY and CDR2 is FYNNEI. CDR3 loop: CASSDWTGEYF. DNA of the CDR3: TGTGCCAGCAGCGATTGGACTGGGGAGTACTTC.